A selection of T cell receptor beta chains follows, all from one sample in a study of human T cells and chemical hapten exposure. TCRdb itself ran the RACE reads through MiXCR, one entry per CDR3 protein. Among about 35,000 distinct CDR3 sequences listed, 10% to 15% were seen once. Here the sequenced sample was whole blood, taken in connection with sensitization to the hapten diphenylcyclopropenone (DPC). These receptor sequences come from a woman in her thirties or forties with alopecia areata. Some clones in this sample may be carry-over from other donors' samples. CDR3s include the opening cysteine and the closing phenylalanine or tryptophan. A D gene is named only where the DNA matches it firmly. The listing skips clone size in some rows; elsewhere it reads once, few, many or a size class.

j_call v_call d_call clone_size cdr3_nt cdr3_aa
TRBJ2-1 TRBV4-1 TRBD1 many TGCGCCAGCAGACCAGGACAGGGCAATGAGCAGTTCTTC CASRPGQGNEQFF
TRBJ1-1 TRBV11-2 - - TGTGCCAGCAGCTTAGGGGCAGGTGAAGCTTTCTTT CASSLGAGEAFF
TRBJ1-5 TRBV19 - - TGTGCCAGTAGTATAATGTCAACTAATCAGCCCCAGCATTTT CASSIMSTNQPQHF
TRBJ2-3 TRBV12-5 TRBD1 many TGTGCTAGTGGTACGACACAAGGGACAGGGGGTGAAGATACGCAGTATTTT CASGTTQGTGGEDTQYF
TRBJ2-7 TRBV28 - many TGTGCCAGCACCCCAGACAGCTACGAGCAGTACTTC CASTPDSYEQYF
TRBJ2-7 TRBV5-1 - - TGCGCCAGCAGCCGATCCACAGAAGCTGGCGAGCAGTACTTC CASSRSTEAGEQYF
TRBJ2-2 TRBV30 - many TGTGCCTGCCCCCACCCGGAGGACGGGGAGCTGTTTTTT CACPHPEDGELFF
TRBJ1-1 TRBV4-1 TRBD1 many TGCGCCAGCAGCCAACGGGGACAGAACATGAACACTGAAGCTTTCTTT CASSQRGQNMNTEAFF
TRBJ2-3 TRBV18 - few TGTGCCAGCTCACCAGGGCAGGGAAGCACAGATACGCAGTATTTT CASSPGQGSTDTQYF
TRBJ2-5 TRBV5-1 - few TGCGCCAGCAGCTTGGCCTCCCCGTACCAAGAGACCCAGTACTTC CASSLASPYQETQYF
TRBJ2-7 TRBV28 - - TGTGCCAGCTCGGGTCCTGGGTACGAGCAGTACTTC CASSGPGYEQYF
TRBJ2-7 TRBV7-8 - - TGTGCCAGCAGCTTAGGGTTGTCCGACGTGCAGTACTTC CASSLGLSDVQYF
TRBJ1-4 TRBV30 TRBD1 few TGTGCCTGGAGTGAGGGGAGGGGGCGAGGGGAAGAAAAACTGTTTTTT CAWSEGRGRGEEKLFF
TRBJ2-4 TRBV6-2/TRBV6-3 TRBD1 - TGTGCCAGCAGTTACTCCGGACAGGGCAAAAACATTCAGTACTTC CASSYSGQGKNIQYF
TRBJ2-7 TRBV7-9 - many TGTGCCAGCAGCCAGGGGGGACAGCTCTACGAGCAGTACTTC CASSQGGQLYEQYF
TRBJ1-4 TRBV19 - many TGTGCCAGTAGCGGTTTCGGCGAAAAACTGTTTTTT CASSGFGEKLFF
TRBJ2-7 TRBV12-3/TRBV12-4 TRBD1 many TGTGCCAGCAGCTGGACAGGGTTCCACGAGCAGTACTTC CASSWTGFHEQYF